The 15 T cell receptor beta chains below all came from one sample that was sequenced in a study of post-analysis software for immune sequencing data. Points from the study as a whole: Elevated frequency relative to controls characterized about 5 TRBV segments in patients, TRBV5-6, TRBV5-1 and TRBV20-1 among them.

Which antigens these TCRs recognize remains unknown. Libraries were made from TCR beta cDNA, and they carried unique molecular identifiers. TCRdb independently ran MiXCR on the PCR reads; one entry per CDR3 protein. The table includes a few hundred thousand distinct CDR3 sequences, 39% detected once. Sequencing was carried out using blood. These receptors all come from a girl aged 2-10 years with multiple sclerosis.

Worth noting for this clonotype: The junction shows a germline mismatch at one end, possibly a read error. The chain carries TRBV6-5 and TRBJ1-4; possible D gene TRBD1, 5 bases. The CDR3 runs 12 residues. The germline CDR1 and CDR2 sequences are MNHEY and SVGAGI. This CDR3 is CASSYGGEKLFF. For the CDR3, the DNA is TGTGCTAGCAGTTACGGGGGTGAAAAACTGTTTTTT.

The V gene is TRBV10-3, the J gene TRBJ2-3; 12 nucleotides agree with TRBD2. Germline assignment: CDR1 ENHRY and CDR2 SYGVKD. The trim removed 6 bases at V and 2 bases at J, leaving 3 bases unmatched. This CDR3 has 15 residues. Here the CDR3 DNA reads TGTGCCATCAGAGGACTAGCGGGGATCACAGATACGCAGTATTTT. Translated: CAIRGLAGITDTQYF.

The J gene is TRBJ1-2, the V gene TRBV20-1; the D is unclear. Trimming removed 7 bases from V and 6 bases from J, with 12 bases in between. Germline values: CDR1 DFQATT, CDR2 SNEGSKA (reference sequence). The CDR3 covers 11 residues. Written as DNA, the CDR3 is TGCAGTGTCCGGGTTTTGGATGGCTACACCTTC. Translating gives CSVRVLDGYTF.

The chain has TRBV5-1 and TRBJ2-3; tentative D call: TRBD2 (6 bases). Trimming shortened V by 1 base and J by 6 bases, and 18 bases separated the two germline ends. The CDR3 loop spans 16 amino acids. Germline CDR1 and CDR2: SGHRS and YFSETQ. For the CDR3, the DNA is TGCGCCAGCAGCTTGACCCGGGGAGGCGGCGGGGATACGCAGTATTTT. As protein: CASSLTRGGGGDTQYF.

The chain combines TRBV18 with TRBJ2-1; 11 nucleotides match TRBD2. Germline V CDR1 and CDR2: KGHSH, LQKENI. The CDR3 is 15 amino acids. The J segment lost 7 bases and the V segment lost 4 bases, leaving 6 bases of the junction unmatched. The CDR3 region is CASSQLLAGVNEQFF. In nucleotides, the CDR3 is TGTGCCAGCTCACAGCTACTAGCGGGAGTGAATGAGCAGTTCTTC.

This clonotype was observed many times. The J gene is TRBJ2-7, the V gene TRBV20-1; D unresolved. The CDR3 covers 11 residues. Trimming cost V 6 bases and J 6 bases, with 12 bases left between them. CDR1 is DFQATT and CDR2 is SNEGSKA in the germline V gene (reference sequence). CDR3 in amino acids: CSAGKVAEQYF. DNA for the CDR3: TGCAGTGCAGGAAAGGTTGCCGAGCAGTACTTC.

This sequence joins TRBV6-6 and TRBJ2-3, with 10 bases matching TRBD2. The CDR3 runs 15 residues. J lost 6 bases, V lost 3 bases, and 6 bases had no gene match. CDR1 MNHNY and CDR2 SVGAGI come from the germline V gene (reference sequence). This CDR3 reads CASSYLAGEGDTQYF. DNA for the CDR3: TGTGCCAGCAGTTATCTAGCGGGAGAAGGTGATACGCAGTATTTT.

The chain recombines TRBV24-1 with TRBJ2-5, with 12 bases identical to TRBD2. Germline V gene data show CDR1 as KGHDR and CDR2 as SFDVKD. Trimming cost V 9 bases and J 4 bases; bases outside gene matches: 2. The CDR3 has 13 amino acids. The CDR3 bases are TGTGCCACCGGACTAGCGGGGTCAGAGACCCAGTACTTC. Residues: CATGLAGSETQYF.

The CDR3 spells CASSFGYTGELFF. The DNA for the CDR3 is TGTGCCAGCTCATTCGGCTACACCGGGGAGCTGTTTTTT. The V and J genes are TRBV6-6 and TRBJ2-2; D unresolved. With 8 bases removed from V and 3 bases from J, the gap between germline ends came to 10 bases. This CDR3 has 13 amino acids. Germline V CDR1 and CDR2: MNHNY, SVGAGI (reference sequence).

This clonotype appeared a few times. The chain joins TRBV20-1 to TRBJ2-5, with 8 bases lining up with TRBD2. CDR1 is DFQATT and CDR2 is SNEGSKA in the germline V gene (reference sequence). Losses at the gene ends were 5 bases for V and 2 bases for J; bases not matched to a gene: 7. The CDR3 has 14 residues. DNA of the CDR3: TGCAGTGCTCAACCGCTAGCGGGTCAAGAGACCCAGTACTTC. This codes for CSAQPLAGQETQYF.

This sequence joins TRBV6-2 or TRBV6-3 and TRBJ2-2, with a possible D match to TRBD1 (6 bases). The V gene lost 7 bases and the J gene lost 1 base, with 10 bases spanning the gap. Germline CDR1 is MNHEY and CDR2 is SVGEGT. This CDR3 spans 14 amino acids. DNA for the CDR3: TGTGCCAGCATCACGGGACAGAACACCGGGGAGCTGTTTTTT. This codes for CASITGQNTGELFF.

This clonotype has only a few counts. The chain couples TRBV6-5 to TRBJ2-5; D gene unclear. Trimming took 2 bases from V and 4 from J, leaving 14 bases between them. Germline CDR1 and CDR2: MNHEY and SVGAGI. The CDR3 is 15 amino acids. CDR3 bases: TGTGCCAGCAGTTACCGGCTAAGGCTAGGAGAGACCCAGTACTTC. This sequence encodes CASSYRLRLGETQYF.

This clonotype was detected a few times. The rearrangement uses TRBV3-1 and TRBJ2-1; 11 nucleotides match TRBD2. Germline assignment: CDR1 LGHDT and CDR2 YNNKEL (reference sequence). Germline trimming cut 1 base from V and 0 bases from J; bases unmatched to any gene: 8. CDR3 length equals 19 residues. The CDR3 DNA is TGTGCCAGCAGCCAAGCAGCGACTAGCGGGGCCAGCTCCTACAATGAGCAGTTCTTC. It translates to CASSQAATSGASSYNEQFF.

This chain links TRBV4-2 with TRBJ1-1; the D is unclear. The CDR3 sequence is 15 residues long. V lost 0 bases and J lost 7, with 15 bases in between. Germline V gene sequence: CDR1 LGHNA, CDR2 YNFKEQ. The CDR3 loop reads CASSQDAGSRNEAFF. The CDR3 coding sequence is TGTGCCAGCAGCCAAGATGCGGGGAGTCGCAATGAAGCTTTCTTT.

This clonotype was counted a few times. The chain couples TRBV10-3 to TRBJ2-1; possible D gene TRBD1, 6 bases. Germline V gene data show CDR1 as ENHRY and CDR2 as SYGVKD. The CDR3 runs 15 residues. The V end was cut by 5 bases, the J end by 8 bases, with 19 bases between. For the CDR3, the DNA is TGTGCCATCAGTAAATACAGGGCTCTTGGCGATGAGCAGTTCTTC. It is translated as CAISKYRALGDEQFF.